Following are 7 T cell receptor beta chains from one sample sequenced in a study. TCRdb re-called the 5' RACE reads with MiXCR, one entry per CDR3 protein. Among fewer than 65,000 distinct CDR3 sequences listed, less than 25% were seen once. Cells sorted as Tregs were CD4+, CD25+ and CD127-/low. What was sequenced was tumor-infiltrating Tregs sorted from the breast tumor. Receptors originate from a female donor with breast cancer.

About this clonotype itself: This clone may be a read error of a much larger clone one base away. The V gene is TRBV20-1, the J gene TRBJ2-5; tentatively, D is TRBD1 (6 bases). Trimming pared 8 bases from V and 4 bases from J, leaving 11 bases between. Germline values: CDR1 DFQATT, CDR2 SNEGSKA (reference sequence). This CDR3 spans 11 amino acids. The CDR3 nucleotides read TGCAGTACTCAGGGGAGAGAGACCCAGTACTTC. This encodes CSTQGRETQYF.

The chain joins TRBV7-9 to TRBJ2-3, with D possibly TRBD2 on 5 matching bases. Germline V gives CDR1 SEHNR, CDR2 FQNEAQ (reference sequence). Trimming pared 4 bases from V and 5 bases from J, leaving 13 bases between. The CDR3 sequence is 14 residues long. The CDR3 protein is CASSSAEDGDTQYF. The CDR3 bases are TGTGCCAGCAGCTCAGCGGAGGATGGAGATACGCAGTATTTT. Together with reference TRBV7-9 and TRBJ2-3, the CDR3 gives the full variable domain: DTGVSQNPRHKITKRGQNVTFRCDPISEHNRLYWYRQTLGQGPEFLTYFQNEAQLEKSRLLSDRFSAERPKGSFSTLEIQRTEQGDSAMYLCASSSAEDGDTQYFGPGTRLTVL.

The CDR3 here is CSAASGRAFIYEQYF. The DNA for the CDR3 is TGCAGTGCTGCTAGCGGGAGGGCTTTTATTTACGAGCAGTACTTC. This chain joins TRBV20-1 and TRBJ2-7; TRBD2 matches 12 bases. Per the germline V gene, CDR1 is DFQATT and CDR2 is SNEGSKA (reference sequence). The CDR3 consists of 15 residues. The junction had 9 bases not matched to a gene; V was cut back by 5 bases and J by 4 bases.

This clonotype was seen repeatedly, ten times or more. The chain employs TRBV7-9 and TRBJ2-3; 10 bases match TRBD2. Looked up from germline, CDR1 is SEHNR and CDR2 is FQNEAQ (reference sequence). V was clipped by 4 bases and J by 2 bases; unmatched bases: 6. The CDR3 is 16 amino acids. CDR3 loop: CASSSSAGGPTDTQYF. DNA of the CDR3: TGTGCCAGCAGCTCCTCAGCGGGGGGGCCCACAGATACGCAGTATTTT.

In its sample, this clonotype was seen a few times. The chain links TRBV9 to TRBJ2-7; 10 bases line up with TRBD2. The V gene end was trimmed by 3 bases and the J gene end by 0 bases; junction bases not matched to a gene: 3. CDR1 is SGDLS, CDR2 YYNGEE, per germline. CDR3 length equals 15 residues. CDR3 bases: TGTGCCAGCAGCGCTAGCGGGGGTGTCTCCTACGAGCAGTACTTC. It yields the protein CASSASGGVSYEQYF.

In regard to this clonotype: It may be a read error: a sequence one base away is much more abundant. The CDR3 region has the DNA TGCGCCAGCAGTTTAGGAAAGGGGAGAGAGACCCAGTACTTC. Its translation: CASSLGKGRETQYF. The chain carries TRBV5-1 and TRBJ2-5; either TRBD1 or TRBD2 may fit D (5 bases each). V shed 5 bases and J shed 4 bases, with 15 bases lying between them. Germline CDR1 is SGHRS and CDR2 is YFSETQ. This CDR3 comprises 14 residues.

As concerns this clonotype: This may arise from a read error, as a much more abundant clone is one base away. This CDR3 fails to terminate in the conserved phenylalanine or tryptophan, so it likely reflects a read error. The genes are TRBV5-1 and TRBJ2-5; no clear D. CDR3 length equals 12 residues. The germline V gene has CDR1 SGHRS and CDR2 YFSETQ. Trimming stripped 4 bases from V and 3 bases from J, with 7 bases between. In DNA, the CDR3 is TGCGCCAGCAGCCACCTGGAAGAGACCCAGTACCTC. It translates to CASSHLEETQYL.